This T cell receptor beta chain was obtained from a study of cytomegalovirus exposure and HLA in healthy donors. Study summary: Around 80 million unique TCR sequences came from HLA-typed donors in an early release.

The CDR3 is made up of 16 amino acids. The V segment lost 4 bases and the J segment 5 bases; nucleotides outside the gene matches: 12. From germline, CDR1 is SGDLS and CDR2 YYNGEE. Points on this clone: Its antigen is not identified.

Primers included in the PCR were 60 Vbeta and 13 Jbeta primers. Clones were sequenced by immunoSEQ multiplex PCR, and TCRdb holds only the in-frame ones, with some missing. The sample yields some 130,000 clones, about 80% seen once. Whole-study results and caveats: Accurate prediction of most subjects' HLA-A and HLA-B alleles from TCR beta sequences was reported.

V usage is TRBV9 and J usage is TRBJ2-3; TRBD2 aligns across 8 bases. This TCR came from a male donor in good health and CMV-seronegative. Sample: PBMCs. For the CDR3, the DNA is TGTGCCAGCAGCACTCAGGCGGGGGGCTATATAGATACGCAGTATTTT. This sequence encodes CASSTQAGGYIDTQYF.